A selection of T cell receptor beta chains follows, all from one sample in a study of Ad26.COV2.S vaccination and SARS-CoV-2 variants. Data came from immunoSEQ multiplex PCR; TCRdb stores just in-frame clones and leaves some out. The sample lists about 350,000 clones; 80% to 90% were seen once. Here the sequenced sample was peripheral blood, taken in a trial of Ad26.COV2.S vaccine versus placebo. The receptors were gathered from a person aged 18-60 years who received the Ad26.COV2.S COVID-19 vaccine or a placebo. Both conserved end residues are part of each CDR3. The order of the fields is CDR3 protein, CDR3 DNA, clone size, V gene, J gene, D gene. D genes are given only for firm matches. Expanded clones get a size class; other rows say once, few or many, or leave the size out.

CSARGSYEQYF,TGCAGTGCTAGAGGCTCCTACGAGCAGTACTTC,NA,TRBV20-1,TRBJ2-7,NA
CASSQPDRVGDYGYTF,TGTGCCAGCAGCCAACCAGACAGGGTAGGAGACTATGGCTACACCTTC,NA,TRBV4-2,TRBJ1-2,TRBD1
CASSFVGGPIYYGYTF,TGTGCCAGCAGCTTCGTGGGGGGTCCGATATACTATGGCTACACCTTC,NA,TRBV7-9,TRBJ1-2,NA
CASSPGRSSYEQYF,TGTGCCAGTAGTCCTGGACGGAGCTCCTACGAGCAGTACTTC,NA,TRBV19,TRBJ2-7,NA
CASSQEGLRGSSYNEQFF,TGTGCCAGCAGCCAAGAGGGGTTGCGCGGGAGCTCCTACAATGAGCAGTTCTTC,NA,TRBV3-1/TRBV3-2,TRBJ2-1,TRBD2
CASSLTRLAGAYNEQFF,TGTGCCAGCAGCTTAACGCGACTAGCGGGTGCCTACAATGAGCAGTTCTTC,NA,TRBV7-3,TRBJ2-1,TRBD2
CASSQPFQRETYNEQFF,TGCGCCAGCAGCCAACCCTTTCAGCGGGAGACCTACAATGAGCAGTTCTTC,NA,TRBV4-3,TRBJ2-1,TRBD2
CATSRDRQKNTEAFF,TGTGCCACCAGCAGAGATCGACAGAAGAACACTGAAGCTTTCTTT,few,TRBV15,TRBJ1-1,NA
CASSLEASGRFPGDEQYF,TGTGCCAGCAGTTTAGAAGCTAGCGGGAGGTTCCCAGGGGACGAGCAGTACTTC,once,TRBV28,TRBJ2-7,TRBD2
CRGPETQYF,TGCAGGGGGCCGGAGACCCAGTACTTC,NA,TRBV20-1,TRBJ2-5,NA
CASSLGGPGGTF,TGTGCCAGCAGCTTAGGGGGACCGGGAGGCACCTTC,once,TRBV7-9,TRBJ1-2,NA
CASSPDVTIYF,TGTGCCAGCAGCCCCGACGTCACCATATATTTT,NA,TRBV6-2/TRBV6-3,TRBJ1-3,NA
CASSREREPPYNEQFF,TGTGCCAGCAGTCGGGAGCGGGAGCCGCCGTACAATGAGCAGTTCTTC,NA,TRBV3-1/TRBV3-2,TRBJ2-1,TRBD2
CASSQPNSGKDTQYF,TGCGCCAGCAGCCAACCTAACTCGGGGAAAGATACGCAGTATTTT,few,TRBV4-3,TRBJ2-3,NA
CASSFGAGASTDTQYF,TGTGCCAGCAGCTTTGGGGCGGGGGCTAGCACAGATACGCAGTATTTT,NA,TRBV11-3,TRBJ2-3,NA
CATSSYRASTNEKLFF,TGTGCCACCAGCAGCTACAGGGCCTCAACTAATGAAAAACTGTTTTTT,NA,TRBV15,TRBJ1-4,NA
CASSLTSGNSYNEQFF,TGTGCCAGCAGCTTGACTAGCGGGAACTCCTACAATGAGCAGTTCTTC,NA,TRBV5-5,TRBJ2-1,TRBD2
CATSRDPDRGRQYF,TGTGCCACCAGCAGAGATCCGGACAGGGGAAGGCAGTACTTC,NA,TRBV15,TRBJ2-7,TRBD1
CASSQDQGTGRTQYF,TGCGCCAGCAGCCAAGATCAGGGGACAGGGAGGACCCAGTACTTC,NA,TRBV4-3,TRBJ2-5,TRBD1
CASSLTGLAYGSYEQYF,TGTGCCAGCAGCTTAACAGGACTAGCGTACGGCTCCTACGAGCAGTACTTC,NA,TRBV7-2,TRBJ2-7,TRBD2
CASSWDPGQQYF,TGTGCCAGCAGCTGGGACCCTGGGCAACAGTACTTC,NA,TRBV5-6,TRBJ2-7,NA
CASRPRRGPNTEAFF,TGTGCCAGCAGGCCACGCCGGGGACCGAACACTGAAGCTTTCTTT,NA,TRBV6-5,TRBJ1-1,NA
CASRKGADGRNTIYF,TGTGCCAGCAGAAAAGGGGCCGACGGGAGAAACACCATATATTTT,NA,TRBV6-5,TRBJ1-3,NA
CASSDWTSGSTQETQYF,TGTGCCAGCAGTGACTGGACTAGCGGGAGCACCCAAGAGACCCAGTACTTC,NA,TRBV6-2/TRBV6-3,TRBJ2-5,TRBD2
CASSRTGAEAFF,TGTGCCAGCAGCCGGACAGGGGCTGAAGCTTTCTTT,NA,TRBV6-2/TRBV6-3,TRBJ1-1,TRBD1
CATSRDKGGAQGYTF,TGTGCCACCAGCAGAGATAAAGGGGGGGCGCAAGGCTACACCTTC,NA,TRBV15,TRBJ1-2,NA
CASRRASSTGELFF,TGTGCCAGTAGAAGGGCGTCCAGCACCGGGGAGCTGTTTTTT,NA,TRBV19,TRBJ2-2,NA
CASRYQGIGTEAFF,TGTGCCAGCAGATACCAGGGGATTGGCACTGAAGCTTTCTTT,NA,TRBV27,TRBJ1-1,NA
CASSGGTSSYEQYF,TGCGCCAGCAGTGGCGGGACGAGCTCCTACGAGCAGTACTTC,NA,TRBV5-1,TRBJ2-7,NA
CASSPQGYEQYF,TGTGCCAGCAGTCCACAGGGCTACGAGCAGTACTTC,NA,TRBV6-5,TRBJ2-7,NA
CASSQMGLAKYNEQFF,TGTGCCAGCAGCCAGATGGGACTAGCAAAATACAATGAGCAGTTCTTC,NA,TRBV3-1/TRBV3-2,TRBJ2-1,TRBD2
CASSDGRATQYF,TGTGCCAGCAGTGATGGTCGAGCGACGCAGTATTTT,NA,TRBV2,TRBJ2-3,NA
CATSDGGTSGDYEQYF,TGTGCCACCAGTGATGGTGGGACTAGCGGGGACTACGAGCAGTACTTC,NA,TRBV24-1,TRBJ2-7,TRBD2
CASSQETGVWEKLFF,TGCGCCAGCAGCCAGGAAACAGGGGTTTGGGAAAAACTGTTTTTT,NA,TRBV4-3,TRBJ1-4,TRBD1
CASSLGSSGTAYNEQFF,TGTGCCAGCAGCTTAGGGTCTAGCGGGACCGCCTACAATGAGCAGTTCTTC,NA,TRBV7-9,TRBJ2-1,TRBD2
CASSLPRGSGNTGELFF,TGTGCCAGCAGCTTGCCCCGGGGTAGCGGTAACACCGGGGAGCTGTTTTTT,NA,TRBV7-2,TRBJ2-2,NA
CAISGREGTEAFF,TGTGCCATCAGTGGCAGGGAGGGCACTGAAGCTTTCTTT,NA,TRBV10-3,TRBJ1-1,NA
CASPGRGLPRETQYF,TGTGCCAGCCCCGGACGGGGTCTACCAAGAGAGACCCAGTACTTC,NA,TRBV6-4,TRBJ2-5,NA
CSAQASGKLFF,TGCAGTGCTCAAGCCTCGGGCAAACTGTTTTTT,NA,TRBV20-1,TRBJ1-4,NA